The entry below gives a single T cell receptor (beta chain) sequence along with its context. Its antigen is still unknown. The data were taken from a study of T-cell reconstitution after alpha-beta-depleted transplantation in children. The V end lost 4 bases, the J end lost 4 bases, and 19 bases lay between the germline ends. The CDR3 has 16 amino acids. The germline gives CDR1 SEHNR, CDR2 FQNEAQ (reference sequence). The study, taken as a whole, reports: T cells produced anew were the main source of T-cell counts and diversity one year after transplant.

Unique molecular identifiers were incorporated when the TCRbeta library was constructed. From the PCR reads, TCRdb called clonotypes with MiXCR, one entry per CDR3 protein. The sample has around 450,000 distinct CDR3 sequences, 43% seen once; the top ten hold 27%. The origin of this receptor is a girl aged 2 to 9 with aplastic anemia, due to receive a stem cell transplant. The input for sequencing was PBMCs, taken before TCRalphabeta/CD19-depleted stem cell transplant. The chain uses TRBV7-9 and TRBJ2-5, with D perhaps matching TRBD1 or TRBD2 (5 bases each). CDR3 nucleotides: TGTGCCAGCAGCTCCGGAGTTCGGGGCTTAGGAGAGACCCAGTACTTC. This sequence encodes CASSSGVRGLGETQYF.